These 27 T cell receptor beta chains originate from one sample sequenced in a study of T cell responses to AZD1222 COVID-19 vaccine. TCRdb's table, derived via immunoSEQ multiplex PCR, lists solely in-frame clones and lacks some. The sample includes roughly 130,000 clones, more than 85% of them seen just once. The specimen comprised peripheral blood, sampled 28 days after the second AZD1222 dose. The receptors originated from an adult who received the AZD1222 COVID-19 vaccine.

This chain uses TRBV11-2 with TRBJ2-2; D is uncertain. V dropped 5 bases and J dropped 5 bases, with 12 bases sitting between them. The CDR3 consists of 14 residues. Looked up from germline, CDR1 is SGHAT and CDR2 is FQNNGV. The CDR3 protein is CASSPRTSTGELFF. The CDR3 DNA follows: TGTGCCAGCAGCCCAAGGACCTCTACCGGGGAGCTGTTTTTT.

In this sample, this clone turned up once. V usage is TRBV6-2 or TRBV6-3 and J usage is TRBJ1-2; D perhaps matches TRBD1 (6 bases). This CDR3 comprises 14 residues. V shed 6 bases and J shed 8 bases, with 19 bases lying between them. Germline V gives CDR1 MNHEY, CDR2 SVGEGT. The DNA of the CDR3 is TGTGCCAGCAGCTCAGGGGCTGGTACTCGGGGCTACACCTTC. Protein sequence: CASSSGAGTRGYTF.

CDR3 DNA: TGTGCCAGCAGCGCAGGTGGGGGGGCCTACGAGCAGTACTTC. This encodes CASSAGGGAYEQYF. This rearrangement joins TRBV11-2 to TRBJ2-7; TRBD2 matches 7 bases. The CDR3 spans 14 residues. With 5 bases clipped from V and 2 bases from J, the junction kept 6 bases outside the gene matches. Per germline, CDR1 SGHAT and CDR2 FQNNGV.

CDR3 in amino acids: CASSPLGGTEAFF. CDR3 nucleotides: TGCGCCAGCAGCCCCCTCGGGGGCACTGAAGCTTTCTTT. The V gene is TRBV4-3, the J gene TRBJ1-1, with D possibly TRBD1 on 5 matching bases. The V end lost 4 bases, the J end lost 4 bases, and 10 bases lay between the germline ends. CDR3 length equals 13 residues. From germline, CDR1 is LGHNA and CDR2 YSLEER.

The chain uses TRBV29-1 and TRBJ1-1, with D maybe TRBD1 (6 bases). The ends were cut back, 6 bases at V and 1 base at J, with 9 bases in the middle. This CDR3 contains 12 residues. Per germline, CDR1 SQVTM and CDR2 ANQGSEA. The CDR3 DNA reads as TGCAGCGTACAGGGATGGAACACTGAAGCTTTCTTT. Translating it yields CSVQGWNTEAFF.

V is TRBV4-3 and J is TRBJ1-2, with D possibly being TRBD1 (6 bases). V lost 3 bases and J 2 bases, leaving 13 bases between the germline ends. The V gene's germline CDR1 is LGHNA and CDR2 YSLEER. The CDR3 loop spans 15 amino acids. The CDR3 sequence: CASSQLTGTNYGYTF. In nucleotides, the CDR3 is TGCGCCAGCAGCCAGCTTACAGGGACCAACTATGGCTACACCTTC.

The CDR3 sequence is CASYENANTGELFF. In DNA form, the CDR3 reads TGTGCCAGCTACGAAAACGCGAACACCGGGGAGCTGTTTTTT. V and J are TRBV16 and TRBJ2-2; D call uncertain. Per the germline V gene, CDR1 is KGHSY and CDR2 is FQNENV. The CDR3 contains 14 residues. The V and J ends lost 8 bases and 0 bases respectively, with 10 bases between them.

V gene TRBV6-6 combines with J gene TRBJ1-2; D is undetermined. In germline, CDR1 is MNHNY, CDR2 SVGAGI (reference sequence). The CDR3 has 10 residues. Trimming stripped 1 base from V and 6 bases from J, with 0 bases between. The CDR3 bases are TGTGCCAGCAGTTACTATGGCTACACCTTC. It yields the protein CASSYYGYTF.

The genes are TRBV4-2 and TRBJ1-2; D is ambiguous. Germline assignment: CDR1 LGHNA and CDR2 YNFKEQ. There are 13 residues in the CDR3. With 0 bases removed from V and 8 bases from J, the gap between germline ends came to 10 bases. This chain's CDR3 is CASSQERLSGYTF. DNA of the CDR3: TGTGCCAGCAGCCAAGAACGGTTAAGCGGCTACACCTTC.

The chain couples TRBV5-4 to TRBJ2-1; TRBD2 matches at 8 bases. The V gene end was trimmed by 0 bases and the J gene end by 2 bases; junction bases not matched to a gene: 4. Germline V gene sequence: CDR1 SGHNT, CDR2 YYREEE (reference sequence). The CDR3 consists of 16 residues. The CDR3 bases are TGTGCCAGCAGCTTGGCGGCGGGAGGAACCTACAATGAGCAGTTCTTC. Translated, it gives CASSLAAGGTYNEQFF.

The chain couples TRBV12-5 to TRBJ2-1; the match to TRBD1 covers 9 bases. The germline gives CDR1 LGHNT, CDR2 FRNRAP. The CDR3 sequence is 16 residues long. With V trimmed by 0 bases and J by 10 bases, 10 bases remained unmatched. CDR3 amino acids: CASGLVLGTGSGEQFF. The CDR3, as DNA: TGTGCTAGTGGTTTGGTACTAGGGACAGGGTCGGGCGAGCAGTTCTTC.

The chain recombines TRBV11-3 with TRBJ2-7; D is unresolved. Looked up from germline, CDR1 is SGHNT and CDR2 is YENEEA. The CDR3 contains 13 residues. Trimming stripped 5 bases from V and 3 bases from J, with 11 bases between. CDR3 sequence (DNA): TGTGCCAGCAGCCTCGGACGGAACTACGAGCAGTACTTC. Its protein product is CASSLGRNYEQYF.

This CDR3 reads CASSLYRPDEQFF. The CDR3, as DNA: TGTGCCAGCAGTCTTTACCGTCCCGATGAGCAGTTCTTC. The chain carries TRBV6-2 or TRBV6-3 and TRBJ2-1; D unclear. Between the trimmed V and J ends, which lost 5 bases and 8 bases, there was a span of 13 bases. CDR3 length equals 13 residues. Germline CDR1 MNHEY, CDR2 SVGEGT.

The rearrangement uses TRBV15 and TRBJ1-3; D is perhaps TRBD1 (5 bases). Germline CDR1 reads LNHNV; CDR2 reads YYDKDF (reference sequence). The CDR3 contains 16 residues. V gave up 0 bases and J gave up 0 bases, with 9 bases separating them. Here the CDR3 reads CATSRDRQYSGNTIYF. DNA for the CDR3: TGTGCCACCAGCAGAGATCGACAGTACTCTGGAAACACCATATATTTT.

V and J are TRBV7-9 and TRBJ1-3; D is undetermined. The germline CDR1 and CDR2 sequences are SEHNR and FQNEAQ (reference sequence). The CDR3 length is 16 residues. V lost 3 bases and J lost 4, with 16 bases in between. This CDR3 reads CASSLFGPQAGNTIYF. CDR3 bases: TGTGCCAGCAGCTTGTTCGGCCCACAAGCGGGAAACACCATATATTTT.

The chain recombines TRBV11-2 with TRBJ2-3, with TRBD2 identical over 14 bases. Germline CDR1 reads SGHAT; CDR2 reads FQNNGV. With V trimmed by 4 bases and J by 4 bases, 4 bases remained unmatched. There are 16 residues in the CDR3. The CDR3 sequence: CASSSGTSGRPDTQYF. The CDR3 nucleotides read TGTGCCAGCAGCTCAGGGACTAGCGGGAGACCAGATACGCAGTATTTT.

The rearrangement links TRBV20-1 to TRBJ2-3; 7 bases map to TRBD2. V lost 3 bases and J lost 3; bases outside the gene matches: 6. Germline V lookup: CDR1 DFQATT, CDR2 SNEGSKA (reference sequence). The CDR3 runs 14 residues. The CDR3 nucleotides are TGCAGTGCTAGTATGGGGGGGATAACAGATACGCAGTATTTT. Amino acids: CSASMGGITDTQYF.

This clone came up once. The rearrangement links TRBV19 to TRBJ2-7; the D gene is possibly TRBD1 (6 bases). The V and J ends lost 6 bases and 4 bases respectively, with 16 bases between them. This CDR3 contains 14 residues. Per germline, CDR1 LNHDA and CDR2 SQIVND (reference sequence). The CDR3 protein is CASSYGGRGYEQYF. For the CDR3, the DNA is TGTGCCAGTAGCTACGGTGGCAGGGGTTACGAGCAGTACTTC.

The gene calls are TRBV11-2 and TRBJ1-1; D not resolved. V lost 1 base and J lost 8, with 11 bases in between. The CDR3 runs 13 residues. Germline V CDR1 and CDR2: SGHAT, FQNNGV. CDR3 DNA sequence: TGTGCCAGCAGCTTAGTTATGATGAGAGAAGCTTTCTTT. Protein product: CASSLVMMREAFF.

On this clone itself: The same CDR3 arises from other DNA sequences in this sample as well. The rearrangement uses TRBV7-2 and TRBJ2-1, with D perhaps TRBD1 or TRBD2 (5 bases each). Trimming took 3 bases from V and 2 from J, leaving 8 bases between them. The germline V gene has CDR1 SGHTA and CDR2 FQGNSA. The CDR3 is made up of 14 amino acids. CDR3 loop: CASSLGTAYNEQFF. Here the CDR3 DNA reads TGTGCCAGCAGCTTGGGGACGGCCTACAATGAGCAGTTCTTC.

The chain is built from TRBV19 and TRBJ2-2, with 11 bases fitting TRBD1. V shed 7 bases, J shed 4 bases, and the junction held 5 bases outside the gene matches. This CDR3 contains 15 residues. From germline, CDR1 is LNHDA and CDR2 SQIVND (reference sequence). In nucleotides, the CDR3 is TGTGCCAGTATCGTGGGGACAGGGGGCACCGGGGAGCTGTTTTTT. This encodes CASIVGTGGTGELFF.

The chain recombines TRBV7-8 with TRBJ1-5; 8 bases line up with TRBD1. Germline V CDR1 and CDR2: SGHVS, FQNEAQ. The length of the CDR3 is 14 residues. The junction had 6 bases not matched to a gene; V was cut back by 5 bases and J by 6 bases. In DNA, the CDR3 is TGTGCCAGCAGCCCACAGGGGGTCCTTCAGCCCCAGCATTTT. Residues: CASSPQGVLQPQHF. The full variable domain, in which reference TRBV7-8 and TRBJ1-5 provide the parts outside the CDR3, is GAGVSQSPRYKVAKRGQDVALRCDPISGHVSLFWYQQALGQGPEFLTYFQNEAQLDKSGLPSDRFFAERPEGSVSTLKIQRTQQEDSAVYLCASSPQGVLQPQHFGDGTRLSIL.

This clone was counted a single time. The CDR3 DNA is TGTGCCAGCTCCCAAGAGCGCCTAGCCAAAAACATTCAGTACTTC. The encoded protein is CASSQERLAKNIQYF. V and J are TRBV18 and TRBJ2-4; D is unresolved. Germline CDR1 reads KGHSH; CDR2 reads LQKENI. Trimming took 6 bases from V and 0 from J, leaving 12 bases between them. The CDR3 is made up of 15 amino acids.

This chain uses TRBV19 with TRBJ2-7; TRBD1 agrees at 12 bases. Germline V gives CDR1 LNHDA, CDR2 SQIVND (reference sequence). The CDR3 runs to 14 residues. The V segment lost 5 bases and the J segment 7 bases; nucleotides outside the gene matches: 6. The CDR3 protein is CASSHRDRGLEQYF. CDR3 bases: TGTGCCAGTAGTCACCGGGACAGGGGGCTTGAGCAGTACTTC.

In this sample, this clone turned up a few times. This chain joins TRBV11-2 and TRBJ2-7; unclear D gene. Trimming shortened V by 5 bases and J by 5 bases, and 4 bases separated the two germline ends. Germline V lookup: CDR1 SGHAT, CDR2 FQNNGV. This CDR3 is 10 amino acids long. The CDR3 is CASSRNEQYF. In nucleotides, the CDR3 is TGTGCCAGCAGCCGGAACGAGCAGTACTTC.

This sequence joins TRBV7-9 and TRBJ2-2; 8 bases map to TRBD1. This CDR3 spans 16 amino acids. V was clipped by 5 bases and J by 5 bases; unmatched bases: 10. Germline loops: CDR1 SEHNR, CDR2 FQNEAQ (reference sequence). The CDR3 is CASSILRTGTTGELFF. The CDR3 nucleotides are TGTGCCAGCAGCATCCTACGGACAGGGACGACCGGGGAGCTGTTTTTT.

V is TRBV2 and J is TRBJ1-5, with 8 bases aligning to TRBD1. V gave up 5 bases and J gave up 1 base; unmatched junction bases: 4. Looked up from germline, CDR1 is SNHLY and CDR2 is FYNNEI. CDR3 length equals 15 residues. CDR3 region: CASSKDRGSNQPQHF. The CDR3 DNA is TGTGCCAGCAGTAAAGACAGGGGAAGCAATCAGCCCCAGCATTTT.